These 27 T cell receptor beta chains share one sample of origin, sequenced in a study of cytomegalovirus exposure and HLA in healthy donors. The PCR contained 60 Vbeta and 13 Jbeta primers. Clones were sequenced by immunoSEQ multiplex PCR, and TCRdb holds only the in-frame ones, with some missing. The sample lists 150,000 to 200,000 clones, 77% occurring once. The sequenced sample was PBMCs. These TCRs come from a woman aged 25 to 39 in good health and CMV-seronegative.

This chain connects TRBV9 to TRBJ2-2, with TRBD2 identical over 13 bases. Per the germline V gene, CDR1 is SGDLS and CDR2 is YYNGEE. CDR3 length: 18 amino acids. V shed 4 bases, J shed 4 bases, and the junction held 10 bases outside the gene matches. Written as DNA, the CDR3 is TGTGCCAGCAGCTCCCAACTAGCGGGGGGGCGCGTCACCGGGGAGCTGTTTTTT. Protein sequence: CASSSQLAGGRVTGELFF.

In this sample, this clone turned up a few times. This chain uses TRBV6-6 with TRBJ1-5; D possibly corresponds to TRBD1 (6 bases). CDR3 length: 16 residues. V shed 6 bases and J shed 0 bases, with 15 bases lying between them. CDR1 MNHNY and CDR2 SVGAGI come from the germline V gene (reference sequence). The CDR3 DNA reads TGTGCCAGCAGCCCCGCCGCAGGGGTTAGCAATCAGCCCCAGCATTTT. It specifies CASSPAAGVSNQPQHF.

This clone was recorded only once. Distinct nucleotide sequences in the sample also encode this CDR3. The CDR3 spells CASSLDATSGGLGEQYF. The CDR3 DNA reads as TGTGCCAGCAGCTTGGATGCTACTAGCGGGGGTTTAGGCGAGCAGTACTTC. The rearrangement links TRBV7-2 to TRBJ2-7; 11 bases are a match to TRBD2. With 3 bases clipped from V and 6 bases from J, the junction kept 13 bases outside the gene matches. Germline V lookup: CDR1 SGHTA, CDR2 FQGNSA. The CDR3 covers 17 residues.

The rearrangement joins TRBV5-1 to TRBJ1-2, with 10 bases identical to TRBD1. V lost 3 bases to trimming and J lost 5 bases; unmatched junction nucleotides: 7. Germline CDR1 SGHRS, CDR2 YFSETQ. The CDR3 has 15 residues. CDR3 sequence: CASSSRDRGRYGYTF. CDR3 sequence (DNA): TGCGCCAGCAGCTCCCGGGACAGGGGTAGGTATGGCTACACCTTC.

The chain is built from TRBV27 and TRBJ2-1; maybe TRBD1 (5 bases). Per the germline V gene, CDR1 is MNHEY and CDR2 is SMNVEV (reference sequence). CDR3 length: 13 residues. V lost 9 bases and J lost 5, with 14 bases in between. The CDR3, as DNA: TGTGCCAGTACCCATGGGGCCCACAATGAGCAGTTCTTC. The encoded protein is CASTHGAHNEQFF.

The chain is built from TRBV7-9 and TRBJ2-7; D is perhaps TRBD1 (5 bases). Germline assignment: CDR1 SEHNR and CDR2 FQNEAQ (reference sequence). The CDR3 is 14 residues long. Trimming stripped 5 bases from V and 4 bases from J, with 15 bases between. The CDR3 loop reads CASSPTTGEYEQYF. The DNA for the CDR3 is TGTGCCAGCAGCCCAACCACAGGTGAATACGAGCAGTACTTC.

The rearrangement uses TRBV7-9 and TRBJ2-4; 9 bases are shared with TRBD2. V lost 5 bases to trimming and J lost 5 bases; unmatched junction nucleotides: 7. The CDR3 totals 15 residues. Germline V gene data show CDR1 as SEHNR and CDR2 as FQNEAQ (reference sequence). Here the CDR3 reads CASSPPAGGENIQYF. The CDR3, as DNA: TGTGCCAGCAGCCCGCCAGCGGGAGGCGAAAACATTCAGTACTTC.

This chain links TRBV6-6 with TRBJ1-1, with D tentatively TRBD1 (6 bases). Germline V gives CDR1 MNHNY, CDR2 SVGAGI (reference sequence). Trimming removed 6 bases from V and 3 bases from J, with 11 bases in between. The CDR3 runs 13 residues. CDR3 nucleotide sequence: TGTGCCAGCAGACAGGGCCCGCACACTGAAGCTTTCTTT. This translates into CASRQGPHTEAFF.

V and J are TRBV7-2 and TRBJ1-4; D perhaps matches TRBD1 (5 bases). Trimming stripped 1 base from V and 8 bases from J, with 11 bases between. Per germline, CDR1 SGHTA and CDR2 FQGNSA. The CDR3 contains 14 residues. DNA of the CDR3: TGTGCCAGCAGCTTAGGGAGTTCAGGGGAAAAACTGTTTTTT. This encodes CASSLGSSGEKLFF.

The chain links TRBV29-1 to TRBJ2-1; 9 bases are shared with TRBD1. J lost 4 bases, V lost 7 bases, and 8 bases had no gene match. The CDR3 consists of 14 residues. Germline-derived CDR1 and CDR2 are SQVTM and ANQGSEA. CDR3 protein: CSADPGQGYNEQFF. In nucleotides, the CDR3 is TGCAGCGCCGACCCGGGACAGGGATACAATGAGCAGTTCTTC.

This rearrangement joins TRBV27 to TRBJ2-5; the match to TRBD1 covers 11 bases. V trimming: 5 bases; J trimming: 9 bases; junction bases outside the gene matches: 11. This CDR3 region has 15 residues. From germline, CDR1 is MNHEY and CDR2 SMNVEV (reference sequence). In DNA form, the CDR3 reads TGTGCCAGCAGTCGCCGGACAGGGGGCATTCAGGCCCAGTACTTC. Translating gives CASSRRTGGIQAQYF.

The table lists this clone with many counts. The CDR3 bases are TGCGCCAGCAGCTTGGCAGGGTTAGCTAATGAAAAACTGTTTTTT. Residues: CASSLAGLANEKLFF. V is TRBV5-1 and J is TRBJ1-4, with a possible D match to TRBD1 (5 bases). This CDR3 comprises 15 residues. Germline CDR1 and CDR2: SGHRS and YFSETQ. V was pared by 0 bases and J by 3 bases, with 9 bases between.

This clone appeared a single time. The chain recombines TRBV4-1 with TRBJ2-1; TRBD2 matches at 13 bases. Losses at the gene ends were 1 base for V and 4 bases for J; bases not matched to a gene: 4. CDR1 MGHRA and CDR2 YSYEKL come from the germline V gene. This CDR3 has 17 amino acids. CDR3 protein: CASSQGGLAGVYNEQFF. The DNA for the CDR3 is TGCGCCAGCAGCCAAGGCGGACTAGCGGGGGTTTACAATGAGCAGTTCTTC.

CDR3 sequence reads: CAWSFGFSGRETYSSYNEQFF. DNA for the CDR3: TGTGCCTGGAGTTTTGGATTTAGCGGGAGGGAAACTTATAGCTCCTACAATGAGCAGTTCTTC. The J gene is TRBJ2-1, the V gene TRBV30; TRBD2 agrees at 11 bases. The germline V gene encodes CDR1 GTSNPN and CDR2 SVGIG (reference sequence). J was trimmed by 0 bases and V by 2 bases; bases with no gene match: 18. This CDR3 comprises 21 residues.

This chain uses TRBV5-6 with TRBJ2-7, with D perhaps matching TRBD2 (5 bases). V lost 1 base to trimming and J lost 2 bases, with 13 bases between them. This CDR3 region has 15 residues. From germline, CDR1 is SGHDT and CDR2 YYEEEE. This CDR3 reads CASSLSPGGPYEQYF. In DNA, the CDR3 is TGTGCCAGCAGCTTGAGTCCAGGAGGCCCCTACGAGCAGTACTTC. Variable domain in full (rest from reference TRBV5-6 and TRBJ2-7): DAGVTQSPTHLIKTRGQQVTLRCSPKSGHDTVSWYQQALGQGPQFIFQYYEEEERQRGNFPDRFSGHQFPNYSSELNVNALLLGDSALYLCASSLSPGGPYEQYFGPGTRLTVT.

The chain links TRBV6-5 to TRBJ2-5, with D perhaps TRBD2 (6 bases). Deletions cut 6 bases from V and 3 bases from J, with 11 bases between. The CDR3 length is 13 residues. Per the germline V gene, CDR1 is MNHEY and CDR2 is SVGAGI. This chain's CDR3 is CASRGSSEETQYF. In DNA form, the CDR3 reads TGTGCCAGCAGGGGGTCTAGCGAAGAGACCCAGTACTTC.

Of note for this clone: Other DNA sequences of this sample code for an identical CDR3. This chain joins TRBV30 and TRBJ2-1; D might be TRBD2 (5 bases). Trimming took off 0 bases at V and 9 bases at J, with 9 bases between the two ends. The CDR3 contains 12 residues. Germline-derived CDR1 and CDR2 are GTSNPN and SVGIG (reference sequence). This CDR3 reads CAWSVLDTEQFF. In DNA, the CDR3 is TGTGCCTGGAGTGTACTAGATACTGAGCAGTTCTTC.

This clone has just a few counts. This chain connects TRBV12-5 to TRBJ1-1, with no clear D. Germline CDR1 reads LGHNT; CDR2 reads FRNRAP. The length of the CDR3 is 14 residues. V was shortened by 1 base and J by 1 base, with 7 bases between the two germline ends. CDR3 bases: TGTGCTAGTGGTTTGGGTCTCAGGAACACTGAAGCTTTCTTT. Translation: CASGLGLRNTEAFF.

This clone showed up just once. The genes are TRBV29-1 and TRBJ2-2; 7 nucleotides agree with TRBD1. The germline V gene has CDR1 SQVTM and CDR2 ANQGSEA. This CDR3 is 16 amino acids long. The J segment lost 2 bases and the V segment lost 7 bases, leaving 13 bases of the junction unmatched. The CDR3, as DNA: TGCAGCGCCGATGGGGCAGGGGGTCGCAACACCGGGGAGCTGTTTTTT. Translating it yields CSADGAGGRNTGELFF.

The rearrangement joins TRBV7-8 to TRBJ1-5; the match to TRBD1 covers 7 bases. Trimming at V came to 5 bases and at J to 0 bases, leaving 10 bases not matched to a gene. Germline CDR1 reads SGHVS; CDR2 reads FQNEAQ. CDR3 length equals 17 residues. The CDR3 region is CASSPGTARYSNQPQHF. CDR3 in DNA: TGTGCCAGCAGCCCTGGGACAGCTAGATATAGCAATCAGCCCCAGCATTTT.

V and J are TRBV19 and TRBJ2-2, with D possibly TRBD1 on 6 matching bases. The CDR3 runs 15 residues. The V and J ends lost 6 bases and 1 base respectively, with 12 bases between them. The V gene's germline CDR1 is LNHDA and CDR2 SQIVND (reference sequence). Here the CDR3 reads CASRTGTMNTGELFF. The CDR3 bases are TGTGCCAGTAGGACCGGGACAATGAACACCGGGGAGCTGTTTTTT. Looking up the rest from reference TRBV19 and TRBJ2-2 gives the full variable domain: DGGITQSPKYLFRKEGQNVTLSCEQNLNHDAMYWYRQDPGQGLRLIYYSQIVNDFQKGDIAEGYSVSREKKESFPLTVTSAQKNPTAFYLCASRTGTMNTGELFFGEGSRLTVL.

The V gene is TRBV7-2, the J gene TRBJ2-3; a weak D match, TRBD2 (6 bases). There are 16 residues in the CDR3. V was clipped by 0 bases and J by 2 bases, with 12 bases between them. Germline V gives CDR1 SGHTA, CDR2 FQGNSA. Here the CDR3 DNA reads TGTGCCAGCAGCTTAGCGACGGGAGCGAACACAGATACGCAGTATTTT. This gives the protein CASSLATGANTDTQYF.

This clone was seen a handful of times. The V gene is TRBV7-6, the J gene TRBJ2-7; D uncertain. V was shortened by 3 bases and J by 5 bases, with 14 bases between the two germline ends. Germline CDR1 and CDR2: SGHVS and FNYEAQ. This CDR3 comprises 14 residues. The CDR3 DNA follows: TGTGCCAGCAGCTTTGGAGACTTATCGGACGAGCAGTACTTC. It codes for CASSFGDLSDEQYF.

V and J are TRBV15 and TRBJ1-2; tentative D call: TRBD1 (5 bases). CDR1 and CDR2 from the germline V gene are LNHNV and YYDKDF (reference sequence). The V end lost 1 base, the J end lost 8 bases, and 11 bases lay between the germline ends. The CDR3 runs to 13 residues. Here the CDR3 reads CATSRAGLRGYTF. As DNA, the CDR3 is TGTGCCACCAGCAGAGCAGGGCTCCGCGGCTACACCTTC.

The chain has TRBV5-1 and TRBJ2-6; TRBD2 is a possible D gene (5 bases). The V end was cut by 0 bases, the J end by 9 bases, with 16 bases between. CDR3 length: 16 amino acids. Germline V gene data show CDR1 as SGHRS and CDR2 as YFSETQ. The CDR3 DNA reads TGCGCCAGCAGCTTGGCCTTTTCGGGCGGAGGCAACGTCCTGACTTTC. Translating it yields CASSLAFSGGGNVLTF.

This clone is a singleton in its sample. CDR3: CASSLQGIRGYTF. Written as DNA, the CDR3 is TGTGCCAGCAGCTTGCAGGGAATCCGGGGCTACACCTTC. This chain connects TRBV5-6 to TRBJ1-2, with a tentative D call TRBD1 (5 bases). The CDR3 length is 13 residues. In germline, CDR1 is SGHDT, CDR2 YYEEEE. V was trimmed by 1 base and J by 8 bases, leaving 12 bases between them.

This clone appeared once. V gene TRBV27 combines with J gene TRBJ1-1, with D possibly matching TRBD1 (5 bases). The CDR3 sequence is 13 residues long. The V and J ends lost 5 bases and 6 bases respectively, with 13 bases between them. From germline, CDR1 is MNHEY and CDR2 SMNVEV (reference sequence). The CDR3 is CASSGGIGAEAFF. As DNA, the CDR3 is TGTGCCAGCAGTGGGGGGATCGGGGCTGAAGCTTTCTTT.